One and the same sample provided the 23 T cell receptor beta chains below, sequenced in a study of vaccination effects on CD4 cells after COVID-19. For these TCRs, the target antigens are not known. The protocol was immunoSEQ multiplex PCR, while the TCRdb copy is restricted to in-frame clones and leaves out a portion. The table includes tens of thousands of clones, around 73% detected once. Pools of viral peptides were used by the ViraFEST assay to expand antigen-specific CD4+ T cells ahead of sequencing. A 10-day culture period preceded the isolation of CD4+ T cells. The cohort was immunized with two doses of either the BNT162b2 or mRNA-1273 vaccine. Sequencing was performed on CD4+ T cells from PBMCs cultured with HCoV-229E spike peptides, taken after COVID-19 vaccination. The source is a human donor who received a COVID-19 vaccine.

The chain uses TRBV7-2 and TRBJ2-3; possible D gene TRBD2, 6 bases. This CDR3 comprises 16 residues. Germline V gene sequence: CDR1 SGHTA, CDR2 FQGNSA. V shed 1 base and J shed 7 bases, with 18 bases lying between them. The CDR3 loop is CASSLEVSRGMNTQYF. The CDR3 coding sequence is TGTGCCAGCAGCTTAGAAGTGTCCCGGGGGATGAATACGCAGTATTTT.

This chain links TRBV5-1 with TRBJ2-3, with 10 positions matching TRBD1. The CDR3 loop spans 14 amino acids. CDR1 and CDR2 from the germline V gene are SGHRS and YFSETQ. V was pared by 8 bases and J by 3 bases, with 6 bases of the junction left unmatched. CDR3 protein: CASRQGAGTDTQYF. The DNA for the CDR3 is TGCGCCAGTCGACAGGGGGCGGGTACAGATACGCAGTATTTT.

This clone was counted between two and nine times. The chain employs TRBV9 and TRBJ2-5; D not resolved. The V and J ends lost 7 bases and 3 bases respectively, with 13 bases between them. The CDR3 covers 13 residues. The germline V gene has CDR1 SGDLS and CDR2 YYNGEE. The CDR3 region has the DNA TGTGCCAGCGGTCCTGCACAGAAAGAGACCCAGTACTTC. Encoded protein: CASGPAQKETQYF.

V is TRBV12-5 and J is TRBJ1-3; no clear D gene. Deletions cut 5 bases from V and 5 bases from J, with 13 bases between. Germline V gives CDR1 LGHNT, CDR2 FRNRAP. The CDR3 spans 14 residues. CDR3 DNA: TGTGCTAGTGGTAGAGGAGGGCCTAGAAACACCATATATTTT. As protein: CASGRGGPRNTIYF.

The chain links TRBV5-6 to TRBJ1-2; D unresolved. The CDR3 spans 13 residues. Germline CDR1 SGHDT, CDR2 YYEEEE. V lost 0 bases to trimming and J lost 2 bases, with 5 bases between them. The CDR3 spells CASSLEPNYGYTF. DNA of the CDR3: TGTGCCAGCAGCTTGGAACCCAACTATGGCTACACCTTC.

This chain joins TRBV29-1 and TRBJ2-4; D not certain. V gave up 7 bases and J gave up 0 bases, with 10 bases separating them. This CDR3 has 13 amino acids. Looked up from germline, CDR1 is SQVTM and CDR2 is ANQGSEA. The CDR3 region has the DNA TGCAGCGCCGCCGGAGTAGCCAAAAACATTCAGTACTTC. Its translation: CSAAGVAKNIQYF.

This chain connects TRBV5-1 to TRBJ2-5; perhaps TRBD2 as D (6 bases). The germline V gene encodes CDR1 SGHRS and CDR2 YFSETQ. The V end lost 0 bases, the J end lost 6 bases, and 15 bases lay between the germline ends. The CDR3 covers 15 residues. DNA for the CDR3: TGCGCCAGCAGCTTGGGTGGGGGGTTTGCGAAGACCCAGTACTTC. The encoded protein is CASSLGGGFAKTQYF.

The V call is TRBV25-1, the J call TRBJ1-4; no definite D call. CDR1 and CDR2 from the germline V gene are MGHDK and SYGVNS. The V gene lost 2 bases and the J gene lost 3 bases, with 10 bases spanning the gap. This CDR3 has 15 residues. The CDR3 DNA follows: TGTGCCAGCAGTGAACTTGGGGTATCTAATGAAAAACTGTTTTTT. Translation gives CASSELGVSNEKLFF.

This chain joins TRBV6-1 and TRBJ1-1; D is uncertain. Per germline, CDR1 MNHNS and CDR2 SASEGT. Trimming cost V 1 base and J 0 bases, with 9 bases left between them. The CDR3 covers 15 residues. This CDR3 reads CASSEGILMNTEAFF. The CDR3 DNA reads TGTGCCAGCAGTGAAGGAATCCTCATGAACACTGAAGCTTTCTTT.

The chain links TRBV6-5 to TRBJ1-4; 7 bases are a match to TRBD1. The V gene end was trimmed by 7 bases and the J gene end by 8 bases; junction bases not matched to a gene: 13. This CDR3 is 15 amino acids long. Germline V lookup: CDR1 MNHEY, CDR2 SVGAGI. The CDR3 spells CASTPRQGVGEKLFF. CDR3 DNA: TGTGCCAGCACCCCACGACAGGGAGTTGGAGAAAAACTGTTTTTT.

The chain recombines TRBV6-4 with TRBJ1-5; tentative D call: TRBD1 (5 bases). This CDR3 comprises 13 residues. Looked up from germline, CDR1 is MRHNA and CDR2 is SNTAGT. Trimming cost V 0 bases and J 8 bases, with 8 bases left between them. The CDR3 is CASSDSQGEPQHF. CDR3 DNA sequence: TGTGCCAGCAGTGACTCCCAGGGCGAGCCCCAGCATTTT.

The J gene is TRBJ1-4, the V gene TRBV6-5, with D unclear. The V gene lost 4 bases and the J gene lost 6 bases, with 15 bases spanning the gap. The CDR3 totals 15 residues. Germline values: CDR1 MNHEY, CDR2 SVGAGI. The CDR3 bases are TGTGCCAGCAGTTCTAAACTTATTCCAGATGAAAAACTGTTTTTT. Protein product: CASSSKLIPDEKLFF.

This clone is medium-sized by share. This sample also contains other DNA sequences that code for the same CDR3. Here the CDR3 reads CASSVGDHQETQYF. CDR3 DNA sequence: TGTGCCAGCAGCGTAGGGGACCATCAAGAGACCCAGTACTTC. The rearrangement links TRBV9 to TRBJ2-5; either TRBD1 or TRBD2 may supply D (5 bases each). Trimming took off 0 bases at V and 2 bases at J, with 8 bases between the two ends. The CDR3 contains 14 residues. Germline V gives CDR1 SGDLS, CDR2 YYNGEE. The full variable domain, rest sourced from reference TRBV9 and TRBJ2-5, is DSGVTQTPKHLITATGQRVTLRCSPRSGDLSVYWYQQSLDQGLQFLIQYYNGEERAKGNILERFSAQQFPDLHSELNLSSLELGDSALYFCASSVGDHQETQYFGPGTRLLVL.

The chain joins TRBV19 to TRBJ2-5; possibly TRBD1 or TRBD2 for D (6 bases each). Germline values: CDR1 LNHDA, CDR2 SQIVND (reference sequence). V was pared by 8 bases and J by 3 bases, with 22 bases between. The CDR3 is 16 amino acids. In DNA, the CDR3 is TGTGCCAGTTCCACTTGGGGGCGCGGGAATAAAGAGACCCAGTACTTC. Encoded protein: CASSTWGRGNKETQYF.

The chain has TRBV19 and TRBJ1-5; 7 bases are shared with TRBD1. This CDR3 region has 14 residues. Germline V CDR1 and CDR2: LNHDA, SQIVND (reference sequence). The ends lost 6 bases at V and 6 bases at J; junction bases unmatched: 8. The chain's CDR3 is CASREGGFIQPQHF. The DNA for the CDR3 is TGTGCCAGTAGAGAAGGGGGCTTCATTCAGCCCCAGCATTTT.

The chain has TRBV5-1 and TRBJ1-6; D is possibly TRBD1 (5 bases). V lost 0 bases and J lost 10, with 11 bases in between. CDR1 and CDR2 from the germline V gene are SGHRS and YFSETQ. There are 14 residues in the CDR3. Here the CDR3 DNA reads TGCGCCAGCAGCTTGGCGGGGGATGGATCACCCCTCCACTTT. Its translation: CASSLAGDGSPLHF.

This chain links TRBV9 with TRBJ2-7; D is unclear. The ends were cut back, 3 bases at V and 3 bases at J, with 16 bases in the middle. The germline CDR1 and CDR2 sequences are SGDLS and YYNGEE. This CDR3 contains 15 residues. This CDR3 reads CASSDIGRNDYEQYV. In DNA, the CDR3 is TGTGCCAGCAGCGATATCGGACGGAACGACTACGAGCAGTACGTC.

In DNA, the CDR3 is TGTGCCAGCAGTTACGATCCGGGACATGGCTACACCTTC. Protein sequence: CASSYDPGHGYTF. This chain uses TRBV6-5 with TRBJ1-2; the D gene is possibly TRBD1 (5 bases). Germline V gene data show CDR1 as MNHEY and CDR2 as SVGAGI. The CDR3 runs to 13 residues. The V end lost 2 bases, the J end lost 6 bases, and 10 bases lay between the germline ends.

This clone was seen only once. The gene calls are TRBV29-1 and TRBJ1-1; TRBD1 might be the D (5 bases). Looked up from germline, CDR1 is SQVTM and CDR2 is ANQGSEA. The V gene lost 7 bases and the J gene lost 0 bases, with 9 bases spanning the gap. This CDR3 region has 12 residues. The CDR3 reads CSARVLNTEAFF. DNA of the CDR3: TGCAGCGCCAGGGTTTTGAACACTGAAGCTTTCTTT.

The V call is TRBV6-6, the J call TRBJ2-6, with a possible D match to TRBD1 (7 bases). Trimming cost V 5 bases and J 4 bases, with 15 bases left between them. The CDR3 length is 16 residues. The germline V gene encodes CDR1 MNHNY and CDR2 SVGAGI (reference sequence). CDR3 residues: CASSHDRDSGANVLTF. In DNA form, the CDR3 reads TGTGCCAGCAGTCACGACAGGGACTCCGGGGCCAACGTCCTGACTTTC.

This chain joins TRBV6-5 and TRBJ2-5, with TRBD1 matching 10 bases. In germline, CDR1 is MNHEY, CDR2 SVGAGI. The CDR3 runs to 15 residues. Trimming took 6 bases from V and 3 from J; bases not matched to a gene: 7. CDR3 amino acids: CASRVYGTGEETQYF. CDR3 coding DNA: TGTGCCAGCAGGGTATACGGGACAGGGGAAGAGACCCAGTACTTC.

CDR3 loop: CASRDSNEKLFF. The CDR3 DNA reads as TGTGCCAGCCGGGACAGTAATGAAAAACTGTTTTTT. This sequence joins TRBV6-5 and TRBJ1-4, with TRBD1 identical over 7 bases. The CDR3 extends over 12 amino acids. CDR1 MNHEY and CDR2 SVGAGI come from the germline V gene. V lost 8 bases and J lost 4; bases outside the gene matches: 1.

The chain recombines TRBV21-1 with TRBJ2-1. TRBV21-1 is annotated as a pseudogene. The CDR3 has 15 amino acids. CDR3 residues: CASGPRWSPYNEQFF. Here the CDR3 DNA reads TGTGCCAGCGGGCCCAGATGGAGTCCCTACAATGAGCAGTTCTTC.